In its sample, the clone carrying this TCR beta chain was seen a few times. Looked up from germline, CDR1 is WNHNN and CDR2 is SYGVQD (reference sequence). There are 12 residues in the CDR3. Trimming took 0 bases from V and 7 from J, leaving 4 bases between them. TCRdb's table, derived via immunoSEQ multiplex PCR, lists solely in-frame clones and lacks some. The top ten clones hold more than 0.15% of a sample with 95,000 to 150,000 clones, about 94% of them seen once. This entry comes from a study of OX40 agonist ivuxolimab in advanced cancers. The TCR comes from an adult with an advanced solid tumor such as melanoma, head and neck, liver or kidney cancer. V and J are TRBV10-1 and TRBJ1-5; no definite D call. The sequenced sample was CD4+ or CD8+ T cells sorted from blood, obtained in a trial of the OX40 agonist ivuxolimab. CDR3 DNA: TGCGCCAGCAGTGAGTCTGAACAGCCCCAGCATTTT. This codes for CASSESEQPQHF.